This T cell receptor beta chain was sequenced during a study of CD8 T cells in Susac syndrome. The germline gives CDR1 SGDLS, CDR2 YYNGEE. CDR3 length: 15 residues. V gave up 0 bases and J gave up 2 bases, with 10 bases separating them. After extraction with the RNeasy kit, roughly 0.5 to 1 ug of the RNA was reverse transcribed using random hexamers. MiXCR, applied by TCRdb to the immunoSEQ multiplex PCR reads, yields one record per CDR3 protein. The sample lists around 220,000 distinct CDR3 sequences, around 90% occurring once. The rearrangement links TRBV9 to TRBJ2-3; D gene ambiguous. The sequenced material came from CD8+ T cells from PBMCs. The TCR sequence derives from a human donor with multiple sclerosis. CDR3 region: CASSVARFATDTQYF. In nucleotides, the CDR3 is TGTGCCAGCAGCGTAGCCCGGTTTGCCACAGATACGCAGTATTTT. The full variable domain, in which reference TRBV9 and TRBJ2-3 provide the parts outside the CDR3, is DSGVTQTPKHLITATGQRVTLRCSPRSGDLSVYWYQQSLDQGLQFLIQYYNGEERAKGNILERFSAQQFPDLHSELNLSSLELGDSALYFCASSVARFATDTQYFGPGTRLTVL.